This record concerns one TCR beta chain sequence. The antigen is not known. The sample belongs to a study of identical twins. Study findings and constraints: There were fewer insertions in abundant cord blood beta clonotypes, but memory repertoires showed no such pattern.

After template switching added a universal primer site, the resulting cDNA carried unique molecular identifiers. TCRdb fed the 5' RACE reads into MiXCR, producing one record per CDR3 protein. Here the sample spans around 690,000 distinct CDR3 sequences, approximately 21% being singletons. The CDR3 extends over 12 amino acids. V was clipped by 5 bases and J by 6 bases, with 9 bases between them. Separately, the same data were catalogued under a study of T cells expressing NK-cell markers. That work adds: In several donors, dominant clonotypes made up roughly 28.3-65% of CD3+CD56-NKG2C+ cells.

This chain links TRBV12-3 or TRBV12-4 with TRBJ2-3; D may be TRBD2 (6 bases). Sample: PBMCs. The sequence came from a woman aged 18-29 years in good health. The CDR3 bases are TGTGCCAGCAGTGAGGCGGGGGATACGCAGTATTTT. Protein sequence: CASSEAGDTQYF.